Shown below are 29 T cell receptor beta chains from a single sample sequenced in a study of T cell responses to AZD1222 COVID-19 vaccine. Some clones are missing from TCRdb's copy, which holds only in-frame ones; the method was immunoSEQ multiplex PCR. The data contain about 130,000 clones, about 87% of them singletons. The input for sequencing was peripheral blood, taken on day 0 of AZD1222 vaccination. Receptors originate from an adult in good health.

The chain combines TRBV9 with TRBJ1-1, with no clear D. V was clipped by 0 bases and J by 3 bases, with 6 bases between them. In germline, CDR1 is SGDLS, CDR2 YYNGEE. The CDR3 has 13 amino acids. CDR3 loop: CASSVEVDTEAFF. CDR3 DNA sequence: TGTGCCAGCAGCGTAGAGGTAGACACTGAAGCTTTCTTT.

CDR3 residues: CASSPPWGGGNEQYF. CDR3 sequence (DNA): TGTGCCAGCAGCCCACCATGGGGGGGAGGTAACGAGCAGTACTTC. V usage is TRBV7-2 and J usage is TRBJ2-7; 7 bases agree with TRBD2. The V segment lost 5 bases and the J segment 5 bases; nucleotides outside the gene matches: 12. Germline CDR1 SGHTA, CDR2 FQGNSA. The CDR3 is 15 residues long.

This chain connects TRBV5-1 to TRBJ2-7; D gene uncertain. The CDR3 is 14 residues long. The germline CDR1 and CDR2 sequences are SGHRS and YFSETQ. Trimming stripped 4 bases from V and 2 bases from J, with 13 bases between. CDR3 loop: CASSRDGGPYEQYF. CDR3 in DNA: TGCGCCAGCAGCCGCGACGGCGGCCCCTACGAGCAGTACTTC.

The V and J genes are TRBV29-1 and TRBJ2-5; D is uncertain. Trimming took 7 bases from V and 5 from J, leaving 17 bases between them. CDR3 length: 13 amino acids. CDR1 SQVTM and CDR2 ANQGSEA come from the germline V gene. CDR3 sequence (DNA): TGCAGCGCTCTTCGCGGTTTCGGGGAGACCCAGTACTTC. Its protein product is CSALRGFGETQYF. The whole variable domain, filled in from reference TRBV29-1 and TRBJ2-5, reads SAVISQKPSRDICQRGTSLTIQCQVDSQVTMMFWYRQQPGQSLTLIATANQGSEATYESGFVIDKFPISRPNLTFSTLTVSNMSPEDSSIYLCSALRGFGETQYFGPGTRLLVL.

The chain links TRBV28 to TRBJ2-3; 8 positions match TRBD1. The germline V gene encodes CDR1 MDHEN and CDR2 SYDVKM. The V segment lost 5 bases and the J segment 4 bases; nucleotides outside the gene matches: 11. This CDR3 region has 16 residues. The CDR3 reads CASSPNTGGLADTQYF. DNA of the CDR3: TGTGCCAGCAGTCCGAACACAGGGGGTCTGGCAGATACGCAGTATTTT.

The chain links TRBV5-1 to TRBJ1-4; possible D gene TRBD1, 6 bases. Per the germline V gene, CDR1 is SGHRS and CDR2 is YFSETQ. Trimming cost V 2 bases and J 3 bases, with 8 bases left between them. This CDR3 spans 14 amino acids. The CDR3 spells CASSLGGANEKLFF. In DNA form, the CDR3 reads TGCGCCAGCAGCTTAGGGGGTGCTAATGAAAAACTGTTTTTT.

V gene TRBV6-6 combines with J gene TRBJ1-5; D remains ambiguous. The CDR3 is made up of 14 amino acids. CDR1 and CDR2 (germline): MNHNY, SVGAGI (reference sequence). V lost 11 bases, J lost 6 bases, and 20 bases lay in between. The CDR3 sequence: CASSRPEGGQPQHF. CDR3 nucleotide sequence: TGTGCCTCGTCTAGGCCAGAGGGCGGTCAGCCCCAGCATTTT.

The J gene is TRBJ2-2, the V gene TRBV23-1, with 7 bases fitting TRBD2. TRBV23-1 is placed among ORFs of uncertain function. With V trimmed by 0 bases and J by 3 bases, 10 bases remained unmatched. This CDR3 has 18 amino acids. Here the CDR3 reads CASSQSWLADRHTGELFF. For the CDR3, the DNA is TGCGCCAGCAGTCAATCGTGGCTAGCGGACCGCCACACCGGGGAGCTGTTTTTT.

The chain uses TRBV24-1 and TRBJ1-1; a possible D gene is TRBD1 (5 bases). Germline CDR1 and CDR2: KGHDR and SFDVKD. The V and J ends lost 7 bases and 1 base respectively, with 9 bases between them. CDR3 length equals 13 residues. The CDR3 nucleotides are TGTGCCACCAGAGCCACAGGGAACACTGAAGCTTTCTTT. Encoded protein: CATRATGNTEAFF.

The V gene is TRBV7-9, the J gene TRBJ1-3; D unresolved. Trimming removed 5 bases from V and 0 bases from J, with 14 bases in between. This CDR3 has 16 residues. In germline, CDR1 is SEHNR, CDR2 FQNEAQ (reference sequence). The CDR3 sequence: CASSTGPNYSGNTIYF. DNA for the CDR3: TGTGCCAGCAGCACGGGCCCTAACTACTCTGGAAACACCATATATTTT. The full variable domain, completed using reference TRBV7-9 and TRBJ1-3, is DTGVSQNPRHKITKRGQNVTFRCDPISEHNRLYWYRQTLGQGPEFLTYFQNEAQLEKSRLLSDRFSAERPKGSFSTLEIQRTEQGDSAMYLCASSTGPNYSGNTIYFGEGSWLTVV.

The chain links TRBV14 to TRBJ1-4; TRBD1 is a possible D gene (6 bases). The CDR3 loop spans 15 amino acids. Trimming cost V 10 bases and J 3 bases, with 18 bases left between them. Germline CDR1 reads SGHDN; CDR2 reads FVKESK. CDR3 sequence: CATSWGTNANEKLFF. The CDR3 bases are TGTGCCACCTCTTGGGGGACAAATGCTAATGAAAAACTGTTTTTT.

This clone has only a few counts. This chain links TRBV4-1 with TRBJ1-2; a weak D match, TRBD1 (6 bases). This CDR3 is 13 amino acids long. Trimming took off 6 bases at V and 2 bases at J, with 10 bases between the two ends. Germline V CDR1 and CDR2: MGHRA, YSYEKL. In DNA form, the CDR3 reads TGCGCCAGCAGTAAGGGACACAACTATGGCTACACCTTC. Its translation is CASSKGHNYGYTF.

The rearrangement uses TRBV7-3 and TRBJ1-1; possibly TRBD1 for D (5 bases). V lost 4 bases and J lost 1, with 13 bases in between. CDR3 length: 15 amino acids. Looked up from germline, CDR1 is SGHTA and CDR2 is FQGTGA. The DNA of the CDR3 is TGTGCCAGCAGCTGGCAGGGTTCTGGGAACACTGAAGCTTTCTTT. Translated, it gives CASSWQGSGNTEAFF.

CDR3 in DNA: TGTGCCATCAAAGACAACCAAGAGACCCAGTACTTC. Translated, it gives CAIKDNQETQYF. This chain uses TRBV10-3 with TRBJ2-5; no clear D. V shed 7 bases and J shed 0 bases, with 6 bases lying between them. Germline V lookup: CDR1 ENHRY, CDR2 SYGVKD. This CDR3 has 12 amino acids.

J is TRBJ2-7 and V is TRBV7-9, with TRBD1 identical over 9 bases. The V and J ends lost 3 bases and 1 base, in that order; junction bases with no gene match: 4. The length of the CDR3 is 15 residues. Germline V gene data show CDR1 as SEHNR and CDR2 as FQNEAQ (reference sequence). The CDR3 DNA follows: TGTGCCAGCAGCTTGCGGGACAGGGATTCCTACGAGCAGTACTTC. Its protein product is CASSLRDRDSYEQYF.

The V and J genes are TRBV29-1 and TRBJ1-1; 8 nucleotides agree with TRBD1. The CDR3 runs 12 residues. J gave up 11 bases and V 5 bases, and 10 bases lay outside the gene matches. The V gene's germline CDR1 is SQVTM and CDR2 ANQGSEA. CDR3 protein: CSVRSWTGNAFF. CDR3 sequence (DNA): TGCAGCGTTCGGAGTTGGACAGGGAACGCTTTCTTT.

V usage is TRBV19 and J usage is TRBJ1-5, with 11 bases lining up with TRBD1. Germline V gene lookup returns CDR1 LNHDA and CDR2 SQIVND (reference sequence). Trimming cost V 5 bases and J 5 bases; bases outside gene matches: 8. This CDR3 spans 16 amino acids. CDR3 nucleotides: TGTGCCAGTAGTCCGGACAGGGGGCTGCAGGATCAGCCCCAGCATTTT. This sequence encodes CASSPDRGLQDQPQHF. Complete variable domain (other parts from reference TRBV19 and TRBJ1-5): DGGITQSPKYLFRKEGQNVTLSCEQNLNHDAMYWYRQDPGQGLRLIYYSQIVNDFQKGDIAEGYSVSREKKESFPLTVTSAQKNPTAFYLCASSPDRGLQDQPQHFGDGTRLSIL.

The rearrangement joins TRBV6-2 or TRBV6-3 to TRBJ1-1; 8 bases map to TRBD1. Trimming cost V 5 bases and J 0 bases; bases outside gene matches: 2. This CDR3 contains 14 residues. Germline assignment: CDR1 MNHEY and CDR2 SVGEGT. The CDR3, as DNA: TGTGCCAGCAGTAGGACAGGGATGAACACTGAAGCTTTCTTT. It encodes CASSRTGMNTEAFF.

This clone was seen a few times. The chain uses TRBV14 and TRBJ2-3, with 10 positions matching TRBD2. J gave up 8 bases and V 2 bases, and 7 bases lay outside the gene matches. Germline V gives CDR1 SGHDN, CDR2 FVKESK. CDR3 length: 15 amino acids. CDR3: CASSQSGGVGGTQYF. CDR3 nucleotides: TGTGCCAGCAGCCAAAGCGGGGGGGTTGGTGGTACGCAGTATTTT.

The chain uses TRBV29-1 and TRBJ1-4, with unresolved D. This CDR3 is 13 amino acids long. V gave up 1 base and J gave up 3 bases, with 6 bases separating them. Germline CDR1 reads SQVTM; CDR2 reads ANQGSEA. The CDR3 DNA reads TGCAGCGTTGAAGTAACAGCTAATGAAAAACTGTTTTTT. It encodes CSVEVTANEKLFF. Using reference TRBV29-1 and TRBJ1-4 for the parts outside the CDR3, the full variable domain is SAVISQKPSRDICQRGTSLTIQCQVDSQVTMMFWYRQQPGQSLTLIATANQGSEATYESGFVIDKFPISRPNLTFSTLTVSNMSPEDSSIYLCSVEVTANEKLFFGSGTQLSVL.

The gene calls are TRBV19 and TRBJ1-4; TRBD1 matches at 7 bases. V trimming: 5 bases; J trimming: 8 bases; junction bases outside the gene matches: 11. Looked up from germline, CDR1 is LNHDA and CDR2 is SQIVND (reference sequence). The CDR3 has 15 amino acids. CDR3 DNA sequence: TGTGCCAGTAGTGATACAGGGGAGGGAAGGGAAAAACTGTTTTTT. Its protein product is CASSDTGEGREKLFF. Looking up the rest from reference TRBV19 and TRBJ1-4 gives the full variable domain: DGGITQSPKYLFRKEGQNVTLSCEQNLNHDAMYWYRQDPGQGLRLIYYSQIVNDFQKGDIAEGYSVSREKKESFPLTVTSAQKNPTAFYLCASSDTGEGREKLFFGSGTQLSVL.

The chain links TRBV21-1 to TRBJ1-5; the table's D call, TRBD1, has no DNA check behind it. TRBV21-1 is listed as a pseudogene. The CDR3 extends over 15 amino acids. CDR3 sequence reads: CASSPRTALGQPQHF. The CDR3 DNA reads as TGTGCCAGCAGCCCCAGGACAGCACTAGGGCAGCCCCAGCATTTT.

The rearrangement uses TRBV18 and TRBJ1-4; the D gene is possibly TRBD1 (5 bases). The germline V gene has CDR1 KGHSH and CDR2 LQKENI. Trimming cost V 3 bases and J 3 bases, with 11 bases left between them. The CDR3 covers 15 residues. This CDR3 reads CASSPNRTPNEKLFF. The CDR3 DNA reads as TGTGCCAGCTCACCCAACAGGACTCCTAATGAAAAACTGTTTTTT.

This chain uses TRBV6-5 with TRBJ1-1; a possible D gene is TRBD1 (5 bases). CDR3 length: 14 amino acids. V was pared by 11 bases and J by 4 bases, with 20 bases between. Per the germline V gene, CDR1 is MNHEY and CDR2 is SVGAGI. CDR3 DNA: TGTGCCGACCTTCCCTCCGGGGGGACCACTGAAGCTTTCTTT. Translating it yields CADLPSGGTTEAFF.

In DNA form, the CDR3 reads TGTGCCAGCAGCCCCCGGGACAGGGTTTACCACGAGCAGTACTTC. Its protein is CASSPRDRVYHEQYF. V is TRBV7-9 and J is TRBJ2-7; 9 nucleotides line up with TRBD1. In germline, CDR1 is SEHNR, CDR2 FQNEAQ (reference sequence). This CDR3 is built from 15 residues. V trimming: 5 bases; J trimming: 5 bases; junction bases outside the gene matches: 10. Together with reference TRBV7-9 and TRBJ2-7, the CDR3 gives the full variable domain: DTGVSQNPRHKITKRGQNVTFRCDPISEHNRLYWYRQTLGQGPEFLTYFQNEAQLEKSRLLSDRFSAERPKGSFSTLEIQRTEQGDSAMYLCASSPRDRVYHEQYFGPGTRLTVT.

This chain joins TRBV14 and TRBJ2-3; possible D gene TRBD2, 7 bases. Germline loops: CDR1 SGHDN, CDR2 FVKESK. Between the trimmed V and J ends, which lost 4 bases and 1 base, there was a span of 21 bases. There are 18 residues in the CDR3. The CDR3 nucleotides are TGTGCCAGCAGCCCGGACAGAGGGGGGGGCCCGGGCACAGATACGCAGTATTTT. Translation gives CASSPDRGGGPGTDTQYF.

V and J are TRBV4-1 and TRBJ2-7; no clear D gene. This CDR3 is built from 13 residues. Deletions cut 1 base from V and 3 bases from J, with 7 bases between. CDR1 and CDR2 from the germline V gene are MGHRA and YSYEKL. CDR3 nucleotides: TGCGCCAGCAGCCAAGGGGCAGACTACGAGCAGTACTTC. Its translation is CASSQGADYEQYF.

The chain couples TRBV15 to TRBJ1-5, with TRBD1 matching 7 bases. V lost 3 bases, J lost 3 bases, and 2 bases stayed unmatched. Germline CDR1 is LNHNV and CDR2 is YYDKDF (reference sequence). CDR3 length: 14 residues. CDR3 loop: CATSRTGTNQPQHF. CDR3 nucleotide sequence: TGTGCCACCAGCAGGACAGGGACCAATCAGCCCCAGCATTTT.

V gene TRBV9 combines with J gene TRBJ2-7; the D gene is possibly TRBD2 (5 bases). The CDR3 spans 14 residues. Trimming left V 4 bases short and J 4 bases short, with 15 bases between. Germline V gene data show CDR1 as SGDLS and CDR2 as YYNGEE. The CDR3 protein is CASSRAAGHYEQYF. CDR3 coding DNA: TGTGCCAGCAGCCGCGCCGCGGGCCATTACGAGCAGTACTTC. Variable domain in full (rest from reference TRBV9 and TRBJ2-7): DSGVTQTPKHLITATGQRVTLRCSPRSGDLSVYWYQQSLDQGLQFLIQYYNGEERAKGNILERFSAQQFPDLHSELNLSSLELGDSALYFCASSRAAGHYEQYFGPGTRLTVT.